One and the same sample provided the 14 T cell receptor beta chains below, sequenced in a study of cytomegalovirus exposure and HLA in healthy donors. The PCR employed 60 Vbeta primers together with 13 Jbeta primers. This table comes from immunoSEQ multiplex PCR, and its TCRdb copy is limited to in-frame clones, with some not included. This table has 150,000 or so clones, about 80% appearing once. Sequenced: PBMCs. The origin of the receptors is a female donor in good health and CMV-seronegative.

V usage is TRBV11-1 and J usage is TRBJ2-5; D ambiguous. The V and J ends lost 3 bases and 1 base respectively, with 6 bases between them. The CDR3 loop spans 13 amino acids. The germline V gene encodes CDR1 SGHAT and CDR2 FQDESV (reference sequence). In DNA, the CDR3 is TGTGCCAGCAGCTTTGGCAGCCAAGAGACCCAGTACTTC. Protein: CASSFGSQETQYF. The full variable domain, in which reference TRBV11-1 and TRBJ2-5 provide the parts outside the CDR3, is EAEVAQSPRYKITEKSQAVAFWCDPISGHATLYWYRQILGQGPELLVQFQDESVVDDSQLPKDRFSAERLKGVDSTLKIQPAELGDSAMYLCASSFGSQETQYFGPGTRLLVL.

This chain connects TRBV5-1 to TRBJ2-1; a weak D match, TRBD1 (6 bases). There are 17 residues in the CDR3. V shed 3 bases and J shed 0 bases, with 16 bases lying between them. Germline V gene data show CDR1 as SGHRS and CDR2 as YFSETQ. CDR3 bases: TGCGCCAGCAGCTCAAGCCGTCAGGGGAGCTCCTACAATGAGCAGTTCTTC. This sequence encodes CASSSSRQGSSYNEQFF.

The chain is built from TRBV6-4 and TRBJ1-1, with 9 bases identical to TRBD1. Germline V lookup: CDR1 MRHNA, CDR2 SNTAGT. The V gene end was trimmed by 1 base and the J gene end by 0 bases; junction bases not matched to a gene: 6. This CDR3 is 17 amino acids long. CDR3 protein: CASSDYWTGALNTEAFF. The CDR3 DNA is TGTGCCAGCAGTGACTATTGGACAGGGGCCCTGAACACTGAAGCTTTCTTT.

The V gene is TRBV11-2, the J gene TRBJ2-7; TRBD2 matches at 7 bases. Germline CDR1 reads SGHAT; CDR2 reads FQNNGV. The CDR3 covers 15 residues. V lost 0 bases to trimming and J lost 2 bases; unmatched junction nucleotides: 4. This CDR3 is CASSLDHGTTYEQYF. The CDR3 DNA is TGTGCCAGCAGCTTAGATCATGGGACTACCTACGAGCAGTACTTC.

As concerns this clone: The same CDR3 can be traced to other DNA sequences in this sample. V gene TRBV5-1 combines with J gene TRBJ2-2, with 7 bases matching TRBD1. V dropped 3 bases and J dropped 1; count of bases not matched to a gene: 6. Germline values: CDR1 SGHRS, CDR2 YFSETQ. The CDR3 consists of 16 residues. The CDR3 region has the DNA TGCGCCAGCAGCTCCCGGACAGGTCGGAACACCGGGGAGCTGTTTTTT. Protein: CASSSRTGRNTGELFF.

The chain recombines TRBV13 with TRBJ2-7; 7 positions agree with TRBD2. V shed 1 base and J 5 bases; nucleotides not matched to a gene: 8. The CDR3 spans 15 residues. The germline V gene encodes CDR1 PRHDT and CDR2 FYEKMQ (reference sequence). The CDR3 reads CASSLEVGGPDEQYF. In nucleotides, the CDR3 is TGTGCCAGCAGCTTAGAGGTGGGAGGGCCCGACGAGCAGTACTTC.

This clone was seen just once. The J gene is TRBJ2-7, the V gene TRBV30; 8 nucleotides agree with TRBD1. The germline V gene encodes CDR1 GTSNPN and CDR2 SVGIG (reference sequence). The CDR3 spans 13 residues. J lost 5 bases, V lost 5 bases, and 8 bases had no gene match. The chain's CDR3 is CAWGQGRGDEQYF. The CDR3 DNA reads TGTGCCTGGGGACAGGGTAGGGGGGACGAGCAGTACTTC.

The chain uses TRBV13 and TRBJ2-3; D perhaps matches TRBD2 (7 bases). The germline gives CDR1 PRHDT, CDR2 FYEKMQ (reference sequence). The CDR3 contains 13 residues. Trimming removed 5 bases from V and 4 bases from J, with 10 bases in between. Here the CDR3 DNA reads TGTGCCAGCAGCCCGGGGGGCCCAGATACGCAGTATTTT. This encodes CASSPGGPDTQYF.

The V and J genes are TRBV19 and TRBJ1-4; 7 bases align to TRBD1. The CDR3 totals 17 residues. Trimming cost V 3 bases and J 2 bases; bases outside gene matches: 9. Germline CDR1 is LNHDA and CDR2 is SQIVND (reference sequence). The CDR3, as DNA: TGTGCCAGTAGTATCGTGACAGGGTTCGCCACTAATGAAAAACTGTTTTTT. Translation gives CASSIVTGFATNEKLFF.

The CDR3 DNA reads TGTGCCAGCAGCGTAGGGGGACAGGGGATGAACACTGAAGCTTTCTTT. Translating gives CASSVGGQGMNTEAFF. V is TRBV9 and J is TRBJ1-1; TRBD1 matches 10 bases. The CDR3 is made up of 16 amino acids. Unmatched junction bases numbered 2, after V lost 0 bases and J lost 0 bases. CDR1 and CDR2 from the germline V gene are SGDLS and YYNGEE.

The V gene is TRBV29-1, the J gene TRBJ1-5, with 8 bases lining up with TRBD1. The J segment lost 4 bases and the V segment lost 4 bases, leaving 6 bases of the junction unmatched. CDR3 length equals 14 residues. Germline assignment: CDR1 SQVTM and CDR2 ANQGSEA. The CDR3 sequence is CSVATGARNQPQHF. The CDR3, as DNA: TGCAGCGTTGCGACAGGGGCCCGTAATCAGCCCCAGCATTTT.

This sequence joins TRBV18 and TRBJ1-3; 7 nucleotides agree with TRBD1. Per the germline V gene, CDR1 is KGHSH and CDR2 is LQKENI. Unmatched junction bases numbered 3, after V lost 8 bases and J lost 2 bases. The CDR3 has 13 residues. Written as DNA, the CDR3 is TGTGCCAGCACACAGGGGACTGGAAACACCATATATTTT. Amino acids: CASTQGTGNTIYF.

The chain recombines TRBV7-9 with TRBJ1-1; 8 bases line up with TRBD1. This CDR3 comprises 14 residues. Trimming cost V 2 bases and J 5 bases; bases outside gene matches: 4. Per the germline V gene, CDR1 is SEHNR and CDR2 is FQNEAQ (reference sequence). The CDR3 nucleotides read TGTGCCAGCAGCTTACAGACAGGGGCAACTGAAGCTTTCTTT. Its protein product is CASSLQTGATEAFF.

The chain combines TRBV15 with TRBJ1-2, with a weak D call TRBD1 (6 bases). The length of the CDR3 is 16 residues. Germline CDR1 reads LNHNV; CDR2 reads YYDKDF (reference sequence). The V and J ends lost 0 bases and 4 bases respectively, with 15 bases between them. CDR3 DNA sequence: TGTGCCACCAGCAGAGATTCGCTAGGGGGGGTCTATGGCTACACCTTC. This sequence encodes CATSRDSLGGVYGYTF.